These 10 T cell receptor beta chains share one sample of origin, sequenced in a study of blood T cell repertoires in COVID-19. Some clones are missing from TCRdb's copy, which holds only in-frame ones; the method was immunoSEQ multiplex PCR. Of under 95,000 clones in the sample, approximately 80% were seen once. The sample was peripheral blood. These TCRs come from a man between 65 and 79 years old with acute or convalescent COVID-19.

V usage is TRBV3-1 (or the pseudogene TRBV3-2) and J usage is TRBJ1-5, with no clear D. Germline loops: CDR1 LGHDT, CDR2 YNNKEL (reference sequence). Trimming left V 6 bases short and J 4 bases short, with 10 bases between. CDR3 length: 13 residues. The CDR3 here is CASSPDGNQPQHF. The CDR3 nucleotides read TGTGCCAGCAGTCCCGACGGGAATCAGCCCCAGCATTTT.

The V gene is TRBV9, the J gene TRBJ1-2; TRBD1 aligns across 11 bases. J lost 7 bases, V lost 3 bases, and 5 bases had no gene match. This CDR3 spans 14 amino acids. Germline V gene sequence: CDR1 SGDLS, CDR2 YYNGEE. CDR3 coding DNA: TGTGCCAGCAGCGCAGGACAGGGGGCGGTTGGCTACACCTTC. As protein: CASSAGQGAVGYTF.

This clone was detected a few times. The chain carries TRBV5-1 and TRBJ2-5; TRBD1 aligns across 9 bases. Germline trimming cut 3 bases from V and 4 bases from J; bases unmatched to any gene: 7. The V gene's germline CDR1 is SGHRS and CDR2 YFSETQ. The CDR3 totals 15 residues. CDR3 sequence reads: CASSSDRGTRETQYF. CDR3 bases: TGCGCCAGCAGCTCTGACAGGGGGACGAGAGAGACCCAGTACTTC.

The rearrangement joins TRBV12-3 or TRBV12-4 to TRBJ1-2; weak D call: TRBD1 (6 bases). Trimming removed 5 bases at V and 7 bases at J, with 14 bases between. This CDR3 region has 13 residues. The CDR3, as DNA: TGTGCCAGCAGTAACGGTAGGGGGGGTGGCTACACCTTC. Translated, it gives CASSNGRGGGYTF.

The J gene is TRBJ1-1, the V gene TRBV5-4; tentative D call: TRBD1 (5 bases). Trimming left V 3 bases short and J 0 bases short, with 9 bases between. The CDR3 is made up of 14 amino acids. Germline V lookup: CDR1 SGHNT, CDR2 YYREEE (reference sequence). The CDR3 nucleotides read TGTGCCAGCAGCTGGGGGGAAATGAACACTGAAGCTTTCTTT. Its protein is CASSWGEMNTEAFF.

The chain links TRBV12-3 or TRBV12-4 to TRBJ2-7; TRBD1 might be the D (6 bases). V was shortened by 6 bases and J by 3 bases, with 9 bases between the two germline ends. This CDR3 is built from 12 residues. CDR3 residues: CASSRGGYEQYF. The CDR3 coding sequence is TGTGCCAGCAGCCGAGGGGGCTACGAGCAGTACTTC.

The V call is TRBV13, the J call TRBJ1-2; TRBD1 matches at 8 bases. The CDR3 loop spans 15 amino acids. Looked up from germline, CDR1 is PRHDT and CDR2 is FYEKMQ (reference sequence). J lost 3 bases, V lost 0 bases, and 3 bases had no gene match. Here the CDR3 reads CASSLGLDRDYGYTF. The CDR3 DNA reads TGTGCCAGCAGCTTAGGCCTGGACAGGGACTATGGCTACACCTTC. Variable domain in full (rest from reference TRBV13 and TRBJ1-2): AAGVIQSPRHLIKEKRETATLKCYPIPRHDTVYWYQQGPGQDPQFLISFYEKMQSDKGSIPDRFSAQQFSDYHSELNMSSLELGDSALYFCASSLGLDRDYGYTFGSGTRLTVV.

The V gene is TRBV5-1, the J gene TRBJ1-1; 10 positions match TRBD1. V dropped 5 bases and J dropped 0; count of bases not matched to a gene: 4. The CDR3 extends over 15 amino acids. CDR1 is SGHRS, CDR2 YFSETQ, per germline. CDR3 DNA sequence: TGCGCCAGCAGTCGGGGACAGGGGATGAACACTGAAGCTTTCTTT. The encoded protein is CASSRGQGMNTEAFF. Full variable domain (outside the CDR3, taken from reference TRBV5-1 and TRBJ1-1): KAGVTQTPRYLIKTRGQQVTLSCSPISGHRSVSWYQQTPGQGLQFLFEYFSETQRNKGNFPGRFSGRQFSNSRSEMNVSTLELGDSALYLCASSRGQGMNTEAFFGQGTRLTVV.

V is TRBV6-2 or TRBV6-3 and J is TRBJ2-5, with D tentatively TRBD2 (7 bases). The CDR3 is 15 amino acids. The germline CDR1 and CDR2 sequences are MNHEY and SVGEGT. The V end lost 6 bases, the J end lost 5 bases, and 19 bases lay between the germline ends. DNA for the CDR3: TGTGCCAGCAGCCCCTCGGGGGGCCGTAGGGAGACCCAGTACTTC. Protein sequence: CASSPSGGRRETQYF.

V usage is TRBV7-9 and J usage is TRBJ2-1; TRBD1 matches at 10 bases. Germline V gene lookup returns CDR1 SEHNR and CDR2 FQNEAQ (reference sequence). V gave up 4 bases and J gave up 4 bases; unmatched junction bases: 7. This CDR3 is 16 amino acids long. The CDR3 DNA sequence: TGTGCCAGCAGCTCCCGGGACAGGGGAATTTACAATGAGCAGTTCTTC. This gives the protein CASSSRDRGIYNEQFF.